Shown below are 27 T cell receptor beta chains from a single sample sequenced in a study of CD8+ T cells in alopecia areata. Treatment defined: oral pan-JAK inhibitor, 5-10 mg twice daily. Sequencing templates came from extracted RNA that was reverse transcribed into cDNA. The table came from immunoSEQ multiplex PCR; TCRdb's copy has only in-frame clones and leaves some out. This table has 150,000 to 200,000 clones, 60% appearing once. The specimen was CD4+ T cells sorted from blood, collected at week 24, from a patient treated with tofacitinib. The receptors here all came from a human donor with alopecia areata.

The chain has TRBV7-7 and TRBJ2-3, with D perhaps matching TRBD1 (5 bases). V dropped 1 base and J dropped 4 bases, with 15 bases sitting between them. CDR1 SSHAT and CDR2 FNYEAQ come from the germline V gene (reference sequence). The CDR3 length is 16 residues. The CDR3 DNA is TGTGCCAGCAGCTTAGGGGGCGCATCCGGAGCAGATACGCAGTATTTT. Encoded protein: CASSLGGASGADTQYF.

This sequence joins TRBV2 and TRBJ1-1, with D possibly matching TRBD1 (5 bases). This CDR3 contains 15 residues. Germline loops: CDR1 SNHLY, CDR2 FYNNEI. The germline V and J ends were trimmed by 0 bases and 1 base, with 9 bases remaining between them. The DNA for the CDR3 is TGTGCCAGCAGTGAAGCCCAGGGACCGAACACTGAAGCTTTCTTT. This translates into CASSEAQGPNTEAFF.

V usage is TRBV9 and J usage is TRBJ1-2, with D hard to call. The CDR3 extends over 12 amino acids. The germline V gene encodes CDR1 SGDLS and CDR2 YYNGEE. Trimming removed 6 bases at V and 4 bases at J, with 10 bases between. CDR3 residues: CASTRGAYGYTF. CDR3 nucleotide sequence: TGTGCCAGCACCCGGGGAGCCTATGGCTACACCTTC.

A few counts support this clone. The J gene is TRBJ1-1, the V gene TRBV5-1; D is ambiguous. Trimming pared 0 bases from V and 0 bases from J, leaving 12 bases between. Germline V gene data show CDR1 as SGHRS and CDR2 as YFSETQ. The CDR3 is 16 amino acids. CDR3 nucleotides: TGCGCCAGCAGCTTGGAAAGCCTCAGTTTGAACACTGAAGCTTTCTTT. This codes for CASSLESLSLNTEAFF.

The chain links TRBV5-6 to TRBJ2-3; 9 nucleotides agree with TRBD1. After removal of 4 bases from V and 4 bases from J, the junction contained 7 bases not matched to a gene. The germline CDR1 and CDR2 sequences are SGHDT and YYEEEE. This CDR3 spans 15 amino acids. The CDR3 DNA follows: TGTGCCAGCAGCCAAAGTGACAGGGGGTCAGATACGCAGTATTTT. The encoded protein is CASSQSDRGSDTQYF.

The genes are TRBV5-1 and TRBJ2-3, with TRBD2 matching 7 bases. The CDR3 sequence is 15 residues long. J lost 2 bases, V lost 7 bases, and 10 bases had no gene match. Per germline, CDR1 SGHRS and CDR2 YFSETQ. Written as DNA, the CDR3 is TGCGCCAGCGGGAGGGAAGTACGTGACACAGATACGCAGTATTTT. It codes for CASGREVRDTDTQYF. The complete variable domain, with remaining parts taken from reference TRBV5-1 and TRBJ2-3, reads KAGVTQTPRYLIKTRGQQVTLSCSPISGHRSVSWYQQTPGQGLQFLFEYFSETQRNKGNFPGRFSGRQFSNSRSEMNVSTLELGDSALYLCASGREVRDTDTQYFGPGTRLTVL.

In this sample, this clone turned up once. This chain joins TRBV29-1 and TRBJ1-2; unclear D gene. The length of the CDR3 is 8 residues. Germline V gene sequence: CDR1 SQVTM, CDR2 ANQGSEA. V was trimmed by 5 bases and J by 7 bases, leaving 2 bases between them. The CDR3 DNA reads as TGCAGCGTTAGTGGCTACACCTTC. It specifies CSVSGYTF.

This clone was picked up many times. This chain connects TRBV5-6 to TRBJ2-2, with a tentative D call TRBD2 (7 bases). The CDR3 sequence is 16 residues long. Germline CDR1 and CDR2: SGHDT and YYEEEE. V was trimmed by 2 bases and J by 7 bases, leaving 18 bases between them. In nucleotides, the CDR3 is TGTGCCAGCAGCTTTGCGGGGGCCCGCTCGGGCGGGGAGCTGTTTTTT. This encodes CASSFAGARSGGELFF.

This clone appeared a few times. The genes are TRBV11-2 and TRBJ1-3, with D possibly matching TRBD1 (6 bases). CDR1 is SGHAT and CDR2 is FQNNGV in the germline V gene. V lost 4 bases and J 0 bases, leaving 13 bases between the germline ends. This CDR3 is built from 16 residues. CDR3 loop: CASSYKQGASGNTIYF. CDR3 in DNA: TGTGCCAGCAGCTACAAACAGGGCGCCTCTGGAAACACCATATATTTT.

In this sample, this clone turned up once. The chain has TRBV14 and TRBJ1-2; D gene unclear. There are 13 residues in the CDR3. CDR1 is SGHDN, CDR2 FVKESK, per germline. Trimming stripped 1 base from V and 8 bases from J, with 11 bases between. As DNA, the CDR3 is TGTGCCAGCAGCCAAGTTCTTTATAGAGGCTACACCTTC. This gives the protein CASSQVLYRGYTF. Filled out from reference TRBV14 and TRBJ1-2, the complete variable domain reads EAGVTQFPSHSVIEKGQTVTLRCDPISGHDNLYWYRRVMGKEIKFLLHFVKESKQDESGMPNNRFLAERTGGTYSTLKVQPAELEDSGVYFCASSQVLYRGYTFGSGTRLTVV.

CDR3 residues: CASSALTEAFF. In DNA, the CDR3 is TGTGCCAGCAGCGCCCTCACTGAAGCTTTCTTT. This chain connects TRBV9 to TRBJ1-1; D is undetermined. V shed 3 bases and J shed 4 bases, with 4 bases lying between them. This CDR3 is 11 amino acids long. Looked up from germline, CDR1 is SGDLS and CDR2 is YYNGEE.

V is TRBV2 and J is TRBJ2-7; D ambiguous. Germline values: CDR1 SNHLY, CDR2 FYNNEI. This CDR3 has 15 residues. Trimming removed 3 bases from V and 2 bases from J, with 14 bases in between. The CDR3: CASSDVRHFTYEQYF. Written as DNA, the CDR3 is TGTGCCAGCAGTGACGTTCGGCACTTCACCTACGAGCAGTACTTC. Drawing the rest from reference TRBV2 and TRBJ2-7, the complete variable domain is EPEVTQTPSHQVTQMGQEVILRCVPISNHLYFYWYRQILGQKVEFLVSFYNNEISEKSEIFDDQFSVERPDGSNFTLKIRSTKLEDSAMYFCASSDVRHFTYEQYFGPGTRLTVT.

The chain carries TRBV29-1 and TRBJ2-2; no definite D call. Trimming stripped 5 bases from V and 1 base from J, with 11 bases between. Germline lookup yields CDR1 SQVTM and CDR2 ANQGSEA. The CDR3 runs to 14 residues. The CDR3 here is CSVLLQRNTGELFF. The CDR3 DNA follows: TGCAGCGTTCTGTTACAGAGGAACACCGGGGAGCTGTTTTTT.

This clone showed up just a few times. This chain links TRBV6-5 with TRBJ1-6; D gene unclear. The CDR3 is made up of 12 amino acids. Germline CDR1 is MNHEY and CDR2 is SVGAGI. The V gene lost 8 bases and the J gene lost 7 bases, with 9 bases spanning the gap. CDR3 amino acids: CASHGRNSPLHF. The CDR3 coding sequence is TGTGCCAGCCATGGGAGGAATTCACCCCTCCACTTT.

J is TRBJ1-2 and V is TRBV30, with D unresolved. The CDR3 extends over 10 amino acids. The V gene's germline CDR1 is GTSNPN and CDR2 SVGIG (reference sequence). Trimming stripped 8 bases from V and 6 bases from J, with 10 bases between. CDR3 sequence: CALSYDGYTF. In nucleotides, the CDR3 is TGTGCCCTCAGCTACGATGGCTACACCTTC.

This clone was picked up a small number of times. This sequence joins TRBV14 and TRBJ2-5; tentative D call: TRBD1 (6 bases). Per the germline V gene, CDR1 is SGHDN and CDR2 is FVKESK. The CDR3 totals 14 residues. The germline V and J ends were trimmed by 5 bases and 0 bases, with 10 bases remaining between them. The CDR3 DNA reads TGTGCCAGCAGCGAATACAGGGACCAAGAGACCCAGTACTTC. Its protein is CASSEYRDQETQYF.

A word on this clone: Other DNA sequences within the sample encode an identical CDR3. This chain connects TRBV11-2 to TRBJ2-5; 7 bases are a match to TRBD1. Trimming took 5 bases from V and 4 from J; bases not matched to a gene: 1. CDR3 length: 12 residues. Germline V gives CDR1 SGHAT, CDR2 FQNNGV. In DNA form, the CDR3 reads TGTGCCAGCAGCCGACAGGGAGAGACCCAGTACTTC. The encoded protein is CASSRQGETQYF.

The chain employs TRBV15 and TRBJ2-2; D not certain. The CDR3 length is 15 residues. Germline-derived CDR1 and CDR2 are LNHNV and YYDKDF (reference sequence). Trimming shortened V by 4 bases and J by 1 base, and 10 bases separated the two germline ends. As DNA, the CDR3 is TGTGCCACCAGCACGCCGATTGTGAACACCGGGGAGCTGTTTTTT. Its protein is CATSTPIVNTGELFF.

About this clone: This CDR3 is also generated by other DNA sequences in the sample. V usage is TRBV5-1 and J usage is TRBJ1-5, with D possibly TRBD1 on 5 matching bases. Per the germline V gene, CDR1 is SGHRS and CDR2 is YFSETQ. This CDR3 is built from 13 residues. With 3 bases removed from V and 1 base from J, the gap between germline ends came to 5 bases. CDR3 in amino acids: CASSWDSNQPQHF. CDR3 in DNA: TGCGCCAGCAGCTGGGACAGCAATCAGCCCCAGCATTTT.

The chain is built from TRBV5-1 and TRBJ2-1; no clear D. The germline CDR1 and CDR2 sequences are SGHRS and YFSETQ. Trimming removed 0 bases from V and 1 base from J, with 8 bases in between. This CDR3 is 15 amino acids long. CDR3 amino acids: CASSLEAPSYNEQFF. CDR3 coding DNA: TGCGCCAGCAGCTTGGAGGCACCTTCCTACAATGAGCAGTTCTTC.

V and J are TRBV5-4 and TRBJ1-1, with 7 bases matching TRBD1. The junction had 2 bases not matched to a gene; V was cut back by 0 bases and J by 0 bases. This CDR3 region has 15 residues. CDR1 is SGHNT and CDR2 is YYREEE in the germline V gene (reference sequence). CDR3 region: CASSLAGTVNTEAFF. The CDR3 region has the DNA TGTGCCAGCAGCTTGGCCGGGACAGTGAACACTGAAGCTTTCTTT.

J is TRBJ1-4 and V is TRBV25-1; the D gene is possibly TRBD1 (6 bases). The V end lost 3 bases, the J end lost 7 bases, and 9 bases lay between the germline ends. The CDR3 is 13 residues long. The germline CDR1 and CDR2 sequences are MGHDK and SYGVNS. As DNA, the CDR3 is TGTGCCAGCAGTGAGGCAGGGGTTGAAAAACTGTTTTTT. Translation: CASSEAGVEKLFF. The full variable domain, with the rest looked up from reference TRBV25-1 and TRBJ1-4, is EADIYQTPRYLVIGTGKKITLECSQTMGHDKMYWYQQDPGMELHLIHYSYGVNSTEKGDLSSESTVSRIRTEHFPLTLESARPSHTSQYLCASSEAGVEKLFFGSGTQLSVL.

The chain combines TRBV5-1 with TRBJ2-3, with 7 bases identical to TRBD2. Trimming at V came to 0 bases and at J to 0 bases, leaving 1 base not matched to a gene. This CDR3 is 15 amino acids long. CDR1 and CDR2 (germline): SGHRS, YFSETQ. The CDR3 DNA is TGCGCCAGCAGCTTGGAACTAGCGAGCACAGATACGCAGTATTTT. Translating it yields CASSLELASTDTQYF.

This clone was picked up a small number of times. In the same sample, other DNA sequences code for this CDR3. The chain combines TRBV11-2 with TRBJ1-1; 8 bases map to TRBD1. V gave up 7 bases and J gave up 0 bases; unmatched junction bases: 4. This CDR3 contains 14 residues. CDR1 is SGHAT, CDR2 FQNNGV, per germline. This CDR3 reads CASNQGAMNTEAFF. The DNA for the CDR3 is TGTGCCAGCAATCAGGGGGCCATGAACACTGAAGCTTTCTTT.

Concerning this clone: The junction does not match germline at one end; this may be a read error. The chain has TRBV30 and TRBJ1-2, with a tentative D call TRBD1 (6 bases). Germline assignment: CDR1 GTSNPN and CDR2 SVGIG (reference sequence). This CDR3 comprises 10 residues. The CDR3 DNA is TGTGCCTGGAGGGGAGGACAGTACTTCTTC. Translated, it gives CAWRGGQYFF.

V and J are TRBV29-1 and TRBJ1-2, with D unresolved. The CDR3 has 12 residues. The germline CDR1 and CDR2 sequences are SQVTM and ANQGSEA. In DNA form, the CDR3 reads TGCACCTGCCCAGAGGGAAACTATGGCTACACCTTC. It is translated as CTCPEGNYGYTF.

This chain links TRBV18 with TRBJ2-7, with 7 bases identical to TRBD1. This CDR3 spans 16 amino acids. Trimming took 5 bases from V and 2 from J; bases not matched to a gene: 12. Germline CDR1 is KGHSH and CDR2 is LQKENI. CDR3 nucleotides: TGTGCCAGCTCAGCTATTCCGGGACAGAGCACCTACGAGCAGTACTTC. The encoded protein is CASSAIPGQSTYEQYF.